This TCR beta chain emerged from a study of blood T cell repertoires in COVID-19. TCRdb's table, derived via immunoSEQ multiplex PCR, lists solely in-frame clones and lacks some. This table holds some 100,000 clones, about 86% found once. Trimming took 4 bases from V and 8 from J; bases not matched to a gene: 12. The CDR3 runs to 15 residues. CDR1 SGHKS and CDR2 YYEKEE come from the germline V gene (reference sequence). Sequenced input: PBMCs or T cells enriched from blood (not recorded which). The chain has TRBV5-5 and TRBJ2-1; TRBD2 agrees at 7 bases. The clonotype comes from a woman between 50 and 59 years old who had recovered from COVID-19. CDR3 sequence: CASSIGLEVVDEQFF. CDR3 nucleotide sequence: TGTGCCAGCAGCATCGGACTAGAGGTGGTGGATGAGCAGTTCTTC.